The T cell receptor (beta chain) under discussion was sequenced for a study of blood T cell repertoires in COVID-19. On the study more broadly: Sources were T cells, B-cell-depleted T cells, or PBMCs; the material itself was cDNA or gDNA.

Per the original methods: By means of reference gene primer amplification, nucleated cell counts were estimated. Here immunoSEQ multiplex PCR was the method, and the copy in TCRdb shows in-frame clones only, minus some. The D gene and trimming were derived from the DNA, and the V and J assignments and clone size from that table. The table lists about 140,000 clones, approximately 84% of them singletons. This CDR3 is 16 amino acids long. The germline CDR1 and CDR2 sequences are LGHDT and YNNKEL (reference sequence). V lost 0 bases, J lost 4 bases, and 15 bases lay in between. Sequencing input: peripheral blood. The sequence was obtained from a human donor in a cohort sampled during active COVID-19. The rearrangement joins TRBV3-1 (or the pseudogene TRBV3-2) to TRBJ2-5, with a tentative D call TRBD1 (6 bases). The CDR3 sequence is CASSQDSGTNIETQYF. The DNA of the CDR3 is TGTGCCAGCAGCCAAGATTCGGGGACAAATATAGAGACCCAGTACTTC.